The clone carrying this T cell receptor beta chain appeared a few times. The target antigen is unknown. The data belong to a study of CD8 T cells in ankylosing spondylitis. From the 5' RACE reads, TCRdb called clonotypes with MiXCR, one entry per CDR3 protein. The data show around 440,000 distinct CDR3 sequences, roughly 17% seen once. Study-level findings and limits: Past studies reported some motif variants in reactive arthritis synovial fluid and blood. From matched ankylosing spondylitis synovial fluid, disease-linked clones were reportedly recovered at significantly enriched levels. Among TCR beta sequences, a motif of several highly homologous variants appeared characteristic of ankylosing spondylitis blood.

This CDR3 region has 14 residues. V dropped 3 bases and J dropped 6 bases, with 12 bases sitting between them. Material for sequencing was blood, either unsorted or a sorted T cell fraction (not recorded which). The chain links TRBV12-3 or TRBV12-4 to TRBJ1-5; the D gene is possibly TRBD1 (6 bases). The receptor's source is a male donor with ankylosing spondylitis. The CDR3 DNA is TGTGCCAGCAGTTTTTGGGACATAGGTCAGCCCCAGCATTTT. It specifies CASSFWDIGQPQHF.